The 17 T cell receptor beta chains in this list originate from one sample, sequenced in a study of T cell clusters in autoimmune cytopenias. TRB amplification used approximately 250 ng of peripheral blood genomic DNA. One tube held mixed TRB-A and TRB-B primer pools for touch-down PCR. TCRdb reprocessed the multiplex PCR reads, keeping one entry per CDR3 protein, no DNA. Its table records about 2,700 distinct CDR3 sequences. The specimen sequenced was peripheral blood. These receptors were obtained from a human donor with an autoimmune cytopenia, with autoimmune hepatitis or in good health (not recorded which).

This clonotype registers medium-sized by frequency. The V gene is TRBV7-6, the J gene TRBJ2-7; absent DNA, TCRdb's TRBD1 call cannot be checked. Germline CDR1 SGHVS, CDR2 FNYEAQ. The CDR3 has 13 residues. The CDR3 reads CASSSGLGYEQYF.

The genes are TRBV15 and TRBJ2-1; checking the TCRdb D call of TRBD1 is not possible without DNA. Germline V CDR1 and CDR2: LNHNV, YYDKDF (reference sequence). CDR3 length: 15 residues. CDR3 loop: CATSNPGQGLNEQFF.

The rearrangement joins TRBV5-6 to TRBJ2-7; TCRdb designates TRBD1, a call that cannot be tested without DNA. The germline gives CDR1 SGHDT, CDR2 YYEEEE. CDR3 length: 14 residues. The CDR3 spells CASSPPGQVYEQYF. Complete variable domain (other parts from reference TRBV5-6 and TRBJ2-7): DAGVTQSPTHLIKTRGQQVTLRCSPKSGHDTVSWYQQALGQGPQFIFQYYEEEERQRGNFPDRFSGHQFPNYSSELNVNALLLGDSALYLCASSPPGQVYEQYFGPGTRLTVT.

This chain links TRBV5-1 with TRBJ2-2; TCRdb's D call, TRBD1, is unchecked because there is no DNA. The CDR3 has 15 amino acids. The germline CDR1 and CDR2 sequences are SGHRS and YFSETQ. The CDR3 loop reads CASSIRTGVTGELFF.

In terms of frequency, this clonotype is medium-sized. The V call is TRBV10-3, the J call TRBJ1-1. CDR1 ENHRY and CDR2 SYGVKD come from the germline V gene. The CDR3 runs 13 residues. CDR3 protein: CAISAVGETEAFF.

This clonotype is identified as medium-sized from frequency. The chain uses TRBV29-1 and TRBJ2-1; lacking DNA, the TRBD2 call made by TCRdb goes unchecked. Germline V gene sequence: CDR1 SQVTM, CDR2 ANQGSEA. CDR3 length equals 17 residues. The chain's CDR3 is CSVEDLRAESSYNEQFF.

The chain has TRBV12-3 or TRBV12-4 and TRBJ2-2; TCRdb's assignment of TRBD1 cannot be checked, as there is no DNA. The CDR3 spans 16 residues. CDR3 amino acids: CASSLLQGGEAGELFF.

This sequence joins TRBV28 and TRBJ2-7; the TCRdb D gene call, TRBD1, has no DNA to confirm it. Germline V gene data show CDR1 as MDHEN and CDR2 as SYDVKM. The CDR3 runs to 16 residues. The CDR3 region is CASSLETSRGFYEQYF.

The chain employs TRBV4-2 and TRBJ2-1; TCRdb names TRBD1, which stays unverified in the absence of DNA. CDR1 is LGHNA and CDR2 is YNFKEQ in the germline V gene. The CDR3 contains 17 residues. CDR3 residues: CASSQMEDRGRYNEQFF.

This clonotype counts as medium-sized (0.01 to 0.1%) by frequency. The chain employs TRBV27 and TRBJ1-5. Germline V lookup: CDR1 MNHEY, CDR2 SMNVEV (reference sequence). This CDR3 has 13 residues. The CDR3: CASSPRPVQPQHF.

This clonotype is labeled medium-sized based on frequency. This chain joins TRBV19 and TRBJ2-3; TCRdb proposes TRBD1, but this gene call is untestable without DNA. Germline values: CDR1 LNHDA, CDR2 SQIVND (reference sequence). The CDR3 sequence is 12 residues long. The CDR3 reads CASRQAGDTQYF.

This clonotype shows up as medium-sized by frequency. The V call is TRBV6-1, the J call TRBJ2-1; the TCRdb D gene call, TRBD1, has no DNA to confirm it. Germline CDR1 reads MNHNS; CDR2 reads SASEGT. The CDR3 is made up of 16 amino acids. CDR3 in amino acids: CASSVGGISSYNEQFF.

This clonotype is classed as medium-sized (0.01 to 0.1%) by frequency. J is TRBJ2-7 and V is TRBV6-5; TCRdb's D call of TRBD2 is untestable without DNA. The CDR3 totals 14 residues. Germline lookup yields CDR1 MNHEY and CDR2 SVGAGI. The CDR3 region is CARKRAVPTAEQYF.

This clonotype ranks as medium-sized in terms of frequency. The genes are TRBV6-1 and TRBJ2-3; lacking DNA, the TRBD1 call made by TCRdb goes unchecked. The CDR3 sequence is 15 residues long. CDR1 is MNHNS, CDR2 SASEGT, per germline. CDR3 residues: CASSIWGAPTDTQYF.

Frequency places this clonotype as medium-sized. The V gene is TRBV6-1, the J gene TRBJ1-2; as DNA is missing, the TRBD1 call by TCRdb cannot be tested. Germline assignment: CDR1 MNHNS and CDR2 SASEGT. The CDR3 totals 16 residues. This CDR3 reads CASRESGDRLNYGYTF.

CDR3 sequence: CASTLQGGRANQPQHF. The V gene is TRBV2, the J gene TRBJ1-5. Germline assignment: CDR1 SNHLY and CDR2 FYNNEI. CDR3 size: 16 residues.

This clonotype shows up as medium-sized (0.01 to 0.1%) by frequency. J is TRBJ2-7 and V is TRBV7-9. In germline, CDR1 is SEHNR, CDR2 FQNEAQ (reference sequence). This CDR3 has 12 amino acids. The chain's CDR3 is CASSFSGIEQYF. Complete variable domain (other parts from reference TRBV7-9 and TRBJ2-7): DTGVSQNPRHKITKRGQNVTFRCDPISEHNRLYWYRQTLGQGPEFLTYFQNEAQLEKSRLLSDRFSAERPKGSFSTLEIQRTEQGDSAMYLCASSFSGIEQYFGPGTRLTVT.